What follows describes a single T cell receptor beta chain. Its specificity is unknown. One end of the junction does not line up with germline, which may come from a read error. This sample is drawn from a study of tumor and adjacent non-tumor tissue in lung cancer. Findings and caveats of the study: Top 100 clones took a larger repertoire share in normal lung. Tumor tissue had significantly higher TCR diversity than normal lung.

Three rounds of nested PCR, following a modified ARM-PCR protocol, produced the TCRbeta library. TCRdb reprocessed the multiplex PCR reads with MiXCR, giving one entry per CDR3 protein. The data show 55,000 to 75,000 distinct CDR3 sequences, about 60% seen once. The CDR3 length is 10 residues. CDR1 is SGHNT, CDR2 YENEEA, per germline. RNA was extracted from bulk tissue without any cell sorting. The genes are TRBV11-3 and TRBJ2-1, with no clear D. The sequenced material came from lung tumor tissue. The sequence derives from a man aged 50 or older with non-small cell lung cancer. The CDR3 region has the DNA TGTGCTAGCAGCCTCCATAAGCAGTTCTTC. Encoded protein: CASSLHKQFF.